The next 26 T cell receptor beta chains were all read from a single sample in a study of response to subunit inactivated influenza vaccine. TCRdb itself ran the RT-PCR reads through MiXCR, one entry per CDR3 protein. The data contain hundreds of thousands of distinct CDR3 sequences, about 15% of them singletons. Sequencing was performed on CD4+ T cells sorted from PBMCs, taken less than 25 months after vaccination. All receptors derive from a man between 50 and 70 years old who received an inactivated influenza vaccine.

This clonotype turned up a few times. The genes are TRBV10-3 and TRBJ2-3; TRBD1 agrees at 9 bases. The CDR3 is 15 amino acids. V was clipped by 5 bases and J by 5 bases; unmatched bases: 8. The germline V gene encodes CDR1 ENHRY and CDR2 SYGVKD. The CDR3 nucleotides read TGTGCCATCAGTCGTACAGGGGGCAGCGGAGATACGCAGTATTTT. Translated, it gives CAISRTGGSGDTQYF.

J is TRBJ2-2 and V is TRBV4-3; TRBD2 aligns across 9 bases. With V trimmed by 3 bases and J by 3 bases, 5 bases remained unmatched. This CDR3 comprises 16 residues. The germline CDR1 and CDR2 sequences are LGHNA and YSLEER. The CDR3 protein is CASSHERGAYTGELFF. The CDR3 DNA reads TGCGCCAGCAGCCACGAGCGGGGGGCCTACACCGGGGAGCTGTTTTTT.

This clonotype was observed a few times. The rearrangement joins TRBV12-3 or TRBV12-4 to TRBJ2-3; D may be TRBD1 or TRBD2 (5 bases each). This CDR3 contains 12 residues. Deletions cut 11 bases from V and 5 bases from J, with 14 bases between. The DNA of the CDR3 is TGTGCCGTCACTAGGGGCGGAGATACGCAGTATTTT. This translates into CAVTRGGDTQYF.

This clonotype was recorded a few times. V gene TRBV20-1 combines with J gene TRBJ1-5; TRBD1 might be the D (5 bases). CDR1 and CDR2 from the germline V gene are DFQATT and SNEGSKA (reference sequence). The CDR3 covers 14 residues. Trimming removed 5 bases from V and 4 bases from J, with 15 bases in between. This CDR3 reads CSASAGGGNQPQHF. The CDR3 nucleotides read TGCAGTGCTTCGGCAGGCGGGGGGAATCAGCCCCAGCATTTT.

V is TRBV5-5 and J is TRBJ2-1; D not certain. The CDR3 has 16 residues. Trimming left V 0 bases short and J 0 bases short, with 10 bases between. CDR1 and CDR2 from the germline V gene are SGHKS and YYEKEE (reference sequence). CDR3 sequence (DNA): TGTGCCAGCAGCTTGGGTGACGTCCGCTCCTACAATGAGCAGTTCTTC. It specifies CASSLGDVRSYNEQFF.

There are many counts of this clonotype. V and J are TRBV6-1 and TRBJ2-1, with D tentatively TRBD1 (6 bases). This CDR3 is built from 12 residues. V gave up 8 bases and J gave up 6 bases, with 11 bases separating them. Germline V gene data show CDR1 as MNHNS and CDR2 as SASEGT. Written as DNA, the CDR3 is TGTGCCAGCTCCCGACAGGTCAATGAGCAGTTCTTC. Its translation: CASSRQVNEQFF.

CDR3 in amino acids: CASSFTSGALTDTQYF. The CDR3 DNA follows: TGCGCCAGCAGCTTTACTAGCGGGGCGCTCACAGATACGCAGTATTTT. The gene calls are TRBV5-1 and TRBJ2-3; 10 bases align to TRBD2. The CDR3 length is 16 residues. J lost 2 bases, V lost 2 bases, and 5 bases had no gene match. CDR1 and CDR2 (germline): SGHRS, YFSETQ.

The genes are TRBV20-1 and TRBJ2-5; 7 nucleotides align to TRBD1. Trimming removed 5 bases from V and 2 bases from J; junction bases left unmatched: 8. The CDR3 has 14 residues. Germline V gene data show CDR1 as DFQATT and CDR2 as SNEGSKA (reference sequence). CDR3 amino acids: CSAGSTGLQETQYF. CDR3 sequence (DNA): TGCAGTGCTGGATCGACAGGGTTACAAGAGACCCAGTACTTC.

The chain recombines TRBV12-3 or TRBV12-4 with TRBJ2-1, with 9 bases aligning to TRBD2. This CDR3 is built from 16 residues. V shed 7 bases and J 2 bases; nucleotides not matched to a gene: 9. In nucleotides, the CDR3 is TGTGCCAGCACCGGGGGGCGGGAGGGCACCTACAATGAGCAGTTCTTC. It is translated as CASTGGREGTYNEQFF.

The chain employs TRBV6-1 and TRBJ1-6; weak D call: TRBD1 (5 bases). The V end was cut by 7 bases, the J end by 0 bases, with 13 bases between. This CDR3 comprises 16 residues. Germline V lookup: CDR1 MNHNS, CDR2 SASEGT. The CDR3 is CASTRDRSSYNSPLHF. The CDR3 DNA is TGTGCCAGCACCCGGGACCGGAGCTCCTATAATTCACCCCTCCACTTT.

There are a few counts of this clonotype. The chain joins TRBV7-2 to TRBJ2-3, with 7 bases lining up with TRBD1. Germline V CDR1 and CDR2: SGHTA, FQGNSA. V shed 4 bases and J 0 bases; nucleotides not matched to a gene: 4. The CDR3 runs to 15 residues. CDR3 DNA: TGTGCCAGCAGCTCGCAGGGGGTTAGCACAGATACGCAGTATTTT. Translating gives CASSSQGVSTDTQYF.

The CDR3 DNA reads as TGTGCCAGCAGCAAGCCGGGACAGGGACTTGCTGGCTACACCTTC. This gives the protein CASSKPGQGLAGYTF. J is TRBJ1-2 and V is TRBV7-2; TRBD1 aligns across 9 bases. The junction had 11 bases not matched to a gene; V was cut back by 5 bases and J by 7 bases. Germline V gene data show CDR1 as SGHTA and CDR2 as FQGNSA. The CDR3 is 15 residues long.

This clonotype came up many times. The CDR3 bases are TGTGCCAGCAGTTTACAAGCGGGAGGAAGGCATGAGCAGTTCTTC. Its translation: CASSLQAGGRHEQFF. The chain couples TRBV28 to TRBJ2-1; 9 bases align to TRBD2. From germline, CDR1 is MDHEN and CDR2 SYDVKM. This CDR3 region has 15 residues. Trimming took 2 bases from V and 8 from J; bases not matched to a gene: 7. Full variable domain (rest looked up from reference TRBV28 and TRBJ2-1): DVKVTQSSRYLVKRTGEKVFLECVQDMDHENMFWYRQDPGLGLRLIYFSYDVKMKEKGDIPEGYSVSREKKERFSLILESASTNQTSMYLCASSLQAGGRHEQFFGPGTRLTVL.

This chain links TRBV7-3 with TRBJ1-2, with no clear D. V was pared by 5 bases and J by 6 bases, with 16 bases between. The germline CDR1 and CDR2 sequences are SGHTA and FQGTGA. This CDR3 has 14 amino acids. CDR3 residues: CASSQSVGSDGYTF. In DNA form, the CDR3 reads TGTGCCAGCAGCCAAAGCGTCGGTAGTGATGGCTACACCTTC.

This clonotype was detected only a few times. The V and J genes are TRBV6-2 or TRBV6-3 and TRBJ2-1; 9 bases align to TRBD2. V lost 8 bases to trimming and J lost 0 bases; unmatched junction nucleotides: 5. Germline V gene sequence: CDR1 MNHEY, CDR2 SVGEGT. CDR3 size: 15 residues. DNA of the CDR3: TGTGCCAGCGGGGCGGGGGGGAGCTCCTACAATGAGCAGTTCTTC. Protein product: CASGAGGSSYNEQFF.

This clonotype was seen many times. The chain is built from TRBV5-1 and TRBJ2-3; D ambiguous. There are 13 residues in the CDR3. V was trimmed by 4 bases and J by 5 bases, leaving 11 bases between them. CDR1 and CDR2 from the germline V gene are SGHRS and YFSETQ. The CDR3 nucleotides read TGCGCCAGCAGCGAGCCCTCACTAGATACGCAGTATTTT. This sequence encodes CASSEPSLDTQYF.

This clonotype was seen only a few times. The rearrangement uses TRBV29-1 and TRBJ1-1, with TRBD1 as a possible D gene (6 bases). The V gene's germline CDR1 is SQVTM and CDR2 ANQGSEA. The V gene lost 6 bases and the J gene lost 0 bases, with 14 bases spanning the gap. CDR3 size: 14 residues. Here the CDR3 reads CSVLGQVMNTEAFF. DNA of the CDR3: TGCAGCGTCCTGGGACAAGTGATGAACACTGAAGCTTTCTTT.

This clonotype was seen only a few times. J is TRBJ1-5 and V is TRBV21-1; the listed D gene, TRBD1, was not tested against the DNA. TRBV21-1 represents a pseudogene. The CDR3 runs to 20 residues. For the CDR3, the DNA is TGTGCCAGCAGCAAAGCGCTCTCTTGTAGACAAAAGGGGTATCGGCAGCCCCAGCATTTT. Its translation is CASSKALSCRQKGYRQPQHF.

This clonotype came up a few times. The DNA of the CDR3 is TGTGCCAGCAGCTTAGTTGCCAGCGGGGGGGCAAATGAGCAGTTCTTC. Translated: CASSLVASGGANEQFF. The chain employs TRBV7-2 and TRBJ2-1, with TRBD2 identical over 10 bases. V lost 1 base to trimming and J lost 7 bases; unmatched junction nucleotides: 7. Germline CDR1 and CDR2: SGHTA and FQGNSA. The CDR3 totals 16 residues. Full variable domain (rest looked up from reference TRBV7-2 and TRBJ2-1): GAGVSQSPSNKVTEKGKDVELRCDPISGHTALYWYRQSLGQGLEFLIYFQGNSAPDKSGLPSDRFSAERTGGSVSTLTIQRTQQEDSAVYLCASSLVASGGANEQFFGPGTRLTVL.

The J gene is TRBJ1-2, the V gene TRBV7-2; D is perhaps TRBD1 (5 bases). The CDR3 is made up of 15 amino acids. V was clipped by 5 bases and J by 0 bases, with 13 bases between them. CDR1 is SGHTA and CDR2 is FQGNSA in the germline V gene. CDR3 sequence (DNA): TGTGCCAGCAGCACTCGACAGCGGACTAACTATGGCTACACCTTC. Protein sequence: CASSTRQRTNYGYTF.

V usage is TRBV28 and J usage is TRBJ2-7; maybe TRBD1 (5 bases). Germline CDR1 and CDR2: MDHEN and SYDVKM. The CDR3 covers 14 residues. V lost 5 bases to trimming and J lost 6 bases, with 17 bases between them. The CDR3 loop reads CASSTGADSGEQYF. In DNA, the CDR3 is TGTGCCAGCAGTACGGGCGCCGACAGTGGCGAGCAGTACTTC.

The rearrangement links TRBV12-3 or TRBV12-4 to TRBJ1-2, with 8 bases aligning to TRBD1. The CDR3 has 15 amino acids. J was trimmed by 3 bases and V by 6 bases; bases with no gene match: 9. The CDR3 bases are TGTGCCAGCAGCCCCAGACAGGGGAGAGACTATGGCTACACCTTC. It codes for CASSPRQGRDYGYTF.

This clonotype was seen only a few times. V is TRBV9 and J is TRBJ2-5, with D uncertain. V lost 0 bases, J lost 2 bases, and 8 bases lay in between. Germline values: CDR1 SGDLS, CDR2 YYNGEE. The CDR3 is 14 amino acids. CDR3: CASSVGNAQETQYF. CDR3 DNA sequence: TGTGCCAGCAGCGTAGGCAACGCACAAGAGACCCAGTACTTC.

The chain employs TRBV20-1 and TRBJ2-1; D uncertain. Germline V gene lookup returns CDR1 DFQATT and CDR2 SNEGSKA (reference sequence). Between the trimmed V and J ends, which lost 1 base and 3 bases, there was a span of 10 bases. The CDR3 consists of 14 residues. The CDR3 loop is CSARGPVGYNEQFF. The CDR3 DNA reads as TGCAGTGCTAGAGGGCCTGTGGGCTACAATGAGCAGTTCTTC.

The V and J genes are TRBV6-1 and TRBJ2-3, with D tentatively TRBD1 (5 bases). The V end lost 2 bases, the J end lost 2 bases, and 14 bases lay between the germline ends. The length of the CDR3 is 16 residues. Per germline, CDR1 MNHNS and CDR2 SASEGT. CDR3 nucleotides: TGTGCCAGCAGTGAATGGGGCAGCGATTACACAGATACGCAGTATTTT. Translated: CASSEWGSDYTDTQYF.

The gene calls are TRBV20-1 and TRBJ2-3; D not certain. Germline CDR1 is DFQATT and CDR2 is SNEGSKA (reference sequence). V was clipped by 7 bases and J by 2 bases, with 13 bases between them. This CDR3 has 13 residues. The CDR3 region is CSVPPGNTDTQYF. DNA of the CDR3: TGCAGTGTCCCCCCGGGCAACACAGATACGCAGTATTTT.